These 11 T cell receptor beta chains were sequenced from one sample in a study of blood T cell repertoires in COVID-19. Assay: immunoSEQ multiplex PCR; the TCRdb copy retains only in-frame clones and omits some. The sample comprises 200,000 to 300,000 clones, roughly 86% of which are singletons, and roughly 6.2% rests with the top ten. The source material was peripheral blood. Source of these receptors: a woman over 75 with COVID-19, enrolled during active disease.

The V call is TRBV5-6, the J call TRBJ2-7, with D perhaps TRBD2 (6 bases). Germline lookup yields CDR1 SGHDT and CDR2 YYEEEE. This CDR3 has 13 residues. V dropped 2 bases and J dropped 1 base, with 7 bases sitting between them. CDR3 region: CASSFRGSYEQYF. The CDR3 nucleotides are TGTGCCAGCAGCTTTCGGGGGTCCTACGAGCAGTACTTC.

This clone has more than one count but fewer than ten. J is TRBJ2-5 and V is TRBV2; 11 positions agree with TRBD2. Germline-derived CDR1 and CDR2 are SNHLY and FYNNEI. Losses at the gene ends were 5 bases for V and 3 bases for J; bases not matched to a gene: 5. There are 15 residues in the CDR3. CDR3 sequence: CASSMALAGEETQYF. Written as DNA, the CDR3 is TGTGCCAGCAGTATGGCACTAGCGGGGGAAGAGACCCAGTACTTC. The variable domain in full, completed from reference TRBV2 and TRBJ2-5, reads EPEVTQTPSHQVTQMGQEVILRCVPISNHLYFYWYRQILGQKVEFLVSFYNNEISEKSEIFDDQFSVERPDGSNFTLKIRSTKLEDSAMYFCASSMALAGEETQYFGPGTRLLVL.

J is TRBJ2-2 and V is TRBV5-8; D remains ambiguous. Germline V gene data show CDR1 as SGHTS and CDR2 as YDEGEE. This CDR3 has 14 residues. V dropped 3 bases and J dropped 3 bases, with 9 bases sitting between them. The CDR3 DNA reads as TGTGCCAGCAGCTCCACCGGGTACACCGGGGAGCTGTTTTTT. Translated, it gives CASSSTGYTGELFF.

The chain recombines TRBV6-5 with TRBJ1-2, with D unclear. Per germline, CDR1 MNHEY and CDR2 SVGAGI. CDR3 size: 14 residues. V lost 6 bases to trimming and J lost 7 bases, with 18 bases between them. CDR3 sequence reads: CASRSTQPRGGYTF. The CDR3 DNA sequence: TGTGCCAGCAGGTCGACACAACCCCGGGGTGGCTACACCTTC.

This chain connects TRBV18 to TRBJ1-2, with TRBD1 matching 8 bases. V dropped 3 bases and J dropped 8; count of bases not matched to a gene: 14. Germline-derived CDR1 and CDR2 are KGHSH and LQKENI. There are 16 residues in the CDR3. The DNA of the CDR3 is TGTGCCAGCTCACCGTGGACAGGGTCGGACTTAGGCGGCTACACCTTC. Amino acid sequence: CASSPWTGSDLGGYTF.

The genes are TRBV19 and TRBJ1-2; a possible D gene is TRBD1 (6 bases). CDR1 is LNHDA, CDR2 SQIVND, per germline (reference sequence). Trimming took 7 bases from V and 3 from J, leaving 15 bases between them. This CDR3 region has 14 residues. The CDR3 DNA reads as TGTGCCAGTAACTCACAGGGAACAGACTATGGCTACACCTTC. It encodes CASNSQGTDYGYTF.

This sequence joins TRBV7-2 and TRBJ1-2; no clear D gene. V dropped 0 bases and J dropped 5 bases, with 7 bases sitting between them. Germline values: CDR1 SGHTA, CDR2 FQGNSA. The CDR3 spans 13 residues. CDR3 coding DNA: TGTGCCAGCAGCTTAGCACAGCAATATGGCTACACCTTC. Amino acid sequence: CASSLAQQYGYTF. Using reference TRBV7-2 and TRBJ1-2 for the parts outside the CDR3, the full variable domain is GAGVSQSPSNKVTEKGKDVELRCDPISGHTALYWYRQSLGQGLEFLIYFQGNSAPDKSGLPSDRFSAERTGGSVSTLTIQRTQQEDSAVYLCASSLAQQYGYTFGSGTRLTVV.

The rearrangement links TRBV24-1 to TRBJ2-1; 12 positions match TRBD2. V shed 7 bases and J 6 bases; nucleotides not matched to a gene: 3. Germline V gene lookup returns CDR1 KGHDR and CDR2 SFDVKD. There are 14 residues in the CDR3. The DNA for the CDR3 is TGTGCCACCAGAACTAGCGGGGGGTCCAATGAGCAGTTCTTC. This encodes CATRTSGGSNEQFF.

This clone was observed a handful of times. The V gene is TRBV10-3, the J gene TRBJ2-7, with D perhaps matching TRBD2 (5 bases). V was shortened by 3 bases and J by 8 bases, with 11 bases between the two germline ends. Germline-derived CDR1 and CDR2 are ENHRY and SYGVKD. The CDR3 has 12 amino acids. CDR3 nucleotide sequence: TGTGCCATCAGTGACGGGGTCACTAAGCAGTACGTC. It translates to CAISDGVTKQYV.

This chain connects TRBV27 to TRBJ1-6; D not certain. V was clipped by 0 bases and J by 7 bases, with 4 bases between them. Germline values: CDR1 MNHEY, CDR2 SMNVEV (reference sequence). This CDR3 has 13 residues. CDR3 sequence reads: CASSLSTNSPLHF. CDR3 in DNA: TGTGCCAGCAGTTTATCAACAAATTCACCCCTCCACTTT.

The rearrangement uses TRBV19 and TRBJ1-1, with TRBD1 matching over 8 bases. CDR1 and CDR2 (germline): LNHDA, SQIVND (reference sequence). The V and J ends lost 5 bases and 5 bases, in that order; junction bases with no gene match: 4. The CDR3 sequence is 13 residues long. CDR3 in amino acids: CASSPDRGTEAFF. CDR3 nucleotide sequence: TGTGCCAGTAGTCCCGACAGGGGAACTGAAGCTTTCTTT.